This T cell receptor beta chain was observed in a study of blood T cell repertoires in COVID-19. Study summary: The samples span acute and convalescent COVID-19 from the United States, Italy and Spain.

TCRdb's copy holds only in-frame clones and misses some; the assay was immunoSEQ multiplex PCR. The data contain more than 85,000 clones, 65% to 80% of them seen just once; the ten biggest clones take up less than 10%. The CDR3 is made up of 15 amino acids. Per germline, CDR1 SGDLS and CDR2 YYNGEE. The V end lost 2 bases, the J end lost 0 bases, and 9 bases lay between the germline ends. Sequencing was carried out using peripheral blood. The chain uses TRBV9 and TRBJ1-3; the D gene is possibly TRBD1 (6 bases). The clonotype originates from a woman between 55 and 75 years old with acute or convalescent COVID-19. Written as DNA, the CDR3 is TGTGCCAGCAGCGTGGACAGATTCTCTGGAAACACCATATATTTT. Amino acids: CASSVDRFSGNTIYF.